The 28 T cell receptor beta chains listed next were all sequenced from one sample in a study of a mutant IDH1 vaccine in newly diagnosed glioma. Time point specified: baseline, week 1 (first vaccination visit). The sample's treatment: pre-vaccination baseline after standard-of-care therapy. The repertoire was sequenced with immunoSEQ multiplex PCR; TCRdb's copy has only in-frame clones and lacks some. The repertoire has roughly 70,000 clones, about 86% of them found once; the top ten carry over 2.5%. The sample here was PBMCs, taken from a glioma patient treated with radiotherapy, temozolomide or both. Source of these receptors: a man younger than 40 with glioma.

The V call is TRBV2, the J call TRBJ2-7; weak D call: TRBD2 (7 bases). The CDR3 is made up of 13 amino acids. Trimming took off 6 bases at V and 3 bases at J, with 12 bases between the two ends. Per the germline V gene, CDR1 is SNHLY and CDR2 is FYNNEI. The CDR3 nucleotides are TGTGCCAGCAGGACGGGGGGCCTCTACGAGCAGTACTTC. Translating it yields CASRTGGLYEQYF.

The chain carries TRBV7-7 and TRBJ2-7, with D possibly TRBD1 on 5 matching bases. V was pared by 4 bases and J by 5 bases, with 12 bases between. This CDR3 comprises 13 residues. From germline, CDR1 is SSHAT and CDR2 FNYEAQ (reference sequence). The CDR3 spells CASSSGSHDEQYF. CDR3 coding DNA: TGTGCCAGCAGCTCAGGGTCTCATGACGAGCAGTACTTC.

This chain joins TRBV6-6 and TRBJ1-5; a possible D gene is TRBD1 (6 bases). This CDR3 spans 14 amino acids. The V gene lost 5 bases and the J gene lost 3 bases, with 11 bases spanning the gap. Germline assignment: CDR1 MNHNY and CDR2 SVGAGI (reference sequence). The CDR3, as DNA: TGTGCCAGCAGTCTTACAGGGAACAATCAGCCCCAGCATTTT. Amino acids: CASSLTGNNQPQHF.

V gene TRBV6-4 combines with J gene TRBJ1-5, with 9 bases matching TRBD1. The CDR3 is made up of 18 amino acids. With V trimmed by 4 bases and J by 1 base, 11 bases remained unmatched. Germline CDR1 is MRHNA and CDR2 is SNTAGT. Written as DNA, the CDR3 is TGTGCCAGCAGTGTGGGACAGGGCCCTTCATCAAGCAATCAGCCCCAGCATTTT. Translating gives CASSVGQGPSSSNQPQHF.

Only one count was recorded for this clone. The rearrangement uses TRBV28 and TRBJ1-6; 7 bases are shared with TRBD1. The length of the CDR3 is 17 residues. Trimming took 2 bases from V and 6 from J; bases not matched to a gene: 10. Looked up from germline, CDR1 is MDHEN and CDR2 is SYDVKM. Here the CDR3 DNA reads TGTGCCAGCAGTTTACAGGGGGGCAGGTATACTAATTCACCCCTCCACTTT. Amino acids: CASSLQGGRYTNSPLHF.

The chain is built from TRBV10-3 and TRBJ2-5; the D gene is possibly TRBD1 (6 bases). The J call could be wrong; TRBJ2-7 is a better fit for the DNA end. CDR1 and CDR2 (germline): ENHRY, SYGVKD. CDR3 length equals 13 residues. CDR3 loop: CAISYRVSYEQYF. DNA for the CDR3: TGTGCCATCAGTTACAGGGTTTCGTACGAGCAGTACTTC.

V usage is TRBV11-2 and J usage is TRBJ1-4, with TRBD1 identical over 7 bases. In germline, CDR1 is SGHAT, CDR2 FQNNGV. The CDR3 spans 13 residues. Trimming cost V 5 bases and J 6 bases; bases outside gene matches: 3. The CDR3 region has the DNA TGTGCCAGCAGCAAAGGGACAGATGAAAAACTGTTTTTT. It specifies CASSKGTDEKLFF.

The genes are TRBV5-6 and TRBJ1-5; 8 bases map to TRBD1. The CDR3 consists of 15 residues. J was trimmed by 2 bases and V by 1 base; bases with no gene match: 2. The germline V gene has CDR1 SGHDT and CDR2 YYEEEE. The DNA of the CDR3 is TGTGCCAGCAGCTTGAGGGGACAGGGCAATCAGCCCCAGCATTTT. The encoded protein is CASSLRGQGNQPQHF.

The gene calls are TRBV15 and TRBJ1-6; D ambiguous. This CDR3 region has 15 residues. The germline CDR1 and CDR2 sequences are LNHNV and YYDKDF (reference sequence). V lost 5 bases to trimming and J lost 8 bases, with 16 bases between them. This chain's CDR3 is CATSGAPFGDSPLHF. In DNA form, the CDR3 reads TGTGCCACCAGCGGCGCCCCGTTTGGCGATTCACCCCTCCACTTT. The variable domain in full, with the rest retrieved from reference TRBV15 and TRBJ1-6, is DAMVIQNPRYQVTQFGKPVTLSCSQTLNHNVMYWYQQKSSQAPKLLFHYYDKDFNNEADTPDNFQSRRPNTSFCFLDIRSPGLGDTAMYLCATSGAPFGDSPLHFGNGTRLTVT.

The genes are TRBV4-1 and TRBJ2-3; D possibly corresponds to TRBD2 (5 bases). V was trimmed by 0 bases and J by 0 bases, leaving 13 bases between them. CDR3 length: 17 amino acids. Germline CDR1 and CDR2: MGHRA and YSYEKL. The CDR3 is CASSQDLGLLSTDTQYF. The CDR3 DNA follows: TGCGCCAGCAGCCAAGATTTAGGACTCCTAAGCACAGATACGCAGTATTTT.

This chain joins TRBV19 and TRBJ2-1; D gene unclear. Germline CDR1 LNHDA, CDR2 SQIVND (reference sequence). Trimming removed 1 base from V and 7 bases from J, with 8 bases in between. The CDR3 covers 13 residues. The CDR3 here is CASSIVLGNEQFF. The CDR3 bases are TGTGCCAGTAGTATAGTATTAGGGAATGAGCAGTTCTTC.

Here the CDR3 reads CASRSLQKFYEQYF. The CDR3 DNA is TGTGCCAGCAGATCCTTACAGAAGTTCTACGAGCAGTACTTC. The rearrangement uses TRBV6-5 and TRBJ2-7; D not certain. The CDR3 length is 14 residues. Per the germline V gene, CDR1 is MNHEY and CDR2 is SVGAGI. V dropped 6 bases and J dropped 3 bases, with 15 bases sitting between them.

The chain employs TRBV4-1 and TRBJ2-1, with D perhaps given as TRBD1 or TRBD2 (5 bases each). This CDR3 has 16 residues. Trimming cost V 6 bases and J 8 bases, with 23 bases left between them. Germline CDR1 MGHRA, CDR2 YSYEKL. The CDR3 nucleotides read TGCGCCAGCAGTGCCAACAGGAACCTAGGAGGCTATGAGCAGTTCTTC. Its protein product is CASSANRNLGGYEQFF.

The J gene is TRBJ1-4, the V gene TRBV30, with TRBD1 as a possible D gene (5 bases). The V gene's germline CDR1 is GTSNPN and CDR2 SVGIG (reference sequence). Trimming took 4 bases from V and 8 from J, leaving 14 bases between them. This CDR3 region has 13 residues. CDR3 sequence reads: CAWKPGYGEKLFF. The CDR3 DNA reads as TGTGCCTGGAAGCCAGGGTATGGAGAAAAACTGTTTTTT.

The chain recombines TRBV18 with TRBJ2-5; D remains unclear. The closer fit of TRBJ2-7 to the DNA end suggests the J call may be wrong. Germline CDR1 and CDR2: KGHSH and LQKENI. The CDR3 is 13 amino acids. CDR3: CASSPTQEYEQYF. CDR3 sequence (DNA): TGTGCCAGCTCACCAACGCAGGAGTACGAGCAGTACTTC.

V is TRBV6-5 and J is TRBJ1-6; D not resolved. Deletions cut 1 base from V and 5 bases from J, with 9 bases between. The CDR3 is 15 amino acids. CDR1 is MNHEY and CDR2 is SVGAGI in the germline V gene. CDR3 protein: CASSYFTVNNSPLHF. The CDR3 coding sequence is TGTGCCAGCAGTTACTTTACGGTTAATAATTCACCCCTCCACTTT.

This chain links TRBV5-4 with TRBJ2-7, with TRBD1 as a possible D gene (6 bases). Per germline, CDR1 SGHNT and CDR2 YYREEE (reference sequence). CDR3 length: 15 residues. The V gene lost 4 bases and the J gene lost 1 base, with 15 bases spanning the gap. CDR3 DNA sequence: TGTGCCAGCAGCCCGGAGGCAGGGGAATCCTACGAGCAGTACTTC. Translated: CASSPEAGESYEQYF.

The chain combines TRBV7-2 with TRBJ2-4; 7 nucleotides agree with TRBD2. The V gene's germline CDR1 is SGHTA and CDR2 FQGNSA. The trim removed 6 bases at V and 0 bases at J, leaving 8 bases unmatched. This CDR3 is 16 amino acids long. Here the CDR3 reads CASSRLAGLAKNIQYF. The CDR3 DNA sequence: TGTGCCAGCAGTCGTTTAGCGGGTCTAGCCAAAAACATTCAGTACTTC.

The rearrangement links TRBV5-6 to TRBJ2-5; weak D call: TRBD2 (7 bases). V lost 0 bases to trimming and J lost 1 base, with 13 bases between them. Germline assignment: CDR1 SGHDT and CDR2 YYEEEE. The CDR3 contains 16 residues. The CDR3 reads CASSLAPAGAQETQYF. CDR3 bases: TGTGCCAGCAGCTTGGCTCCGGCGGGGGCCCAAGAGACCCAGTACTTC.

The rearrangement links TRBV4-2 to TRBJ1-5, with 11 bases fitting TRBD1. Unmatched junction bases numbered 4, after V lost 2 bases and J lost 4 bases. The V gene's germline CDR1 is LGHNA and CDR2 YNFKEQ. This CDR3 has 16 residues. As DNA, the CDR3 is TGTGCCAGCAGCCAATGGACAGGGGGCGGTAATCAGCCCCAGCATTTT. Its protein is CASSQWTGGGNQPQHF.

CDR3 nucleotides: TGCGCCAGCAGCATAGGGGTGTTTGGCACTGAAGCTTTCTTT. Its protein product is CASSIGVFGTEAFF. The chain is built from TRBV5-1 and TRBJ1-1, with TRBD1 as a possible D gene (5 bases). The ends were cut back, 4 bases at V and 4 bases at J, with 14 bases in the middle. The germline V gene encodes CDR1 SGHRS and CDR2 YFSETQ. This CDR3 is built from 14 residues.

This clone was counted only a few times. J is TRBJ2-2 and V is TRBV4-2; the D gene is possibly TRBD2 (6 bases). V was pared by 0 bases and J by 2 bases, with 16 bases between. This CDR3 is built from 18 residues. Looked up from germline, CDR1 is LGHNA and CDR2 is YNFKEQ. In DNA form, the CDR3 reads TGTGCCAGCAGCCAAGATGGGGCGGGGTGGCCTAACACCGGGGAGCTGTTTTTT. Protein sequence: CASSQDGAGWPNTGELFF.

The rearrangement uses TRBV28 and TRBJ2-1; tentative D call: TRBD1 (5 bases). There are 11 residues in the CDR3. Germline CDR1 and CDR2: MDHEN and SYDVKM. The V gene lost 5 bases and the J gene lost 15 bases, with 14 bases spanning the gap. In nucleotides, the CDR3 is TGTGCCAGCAGTAGTGCCAGGGCGCGGTTCTTC. Amino acids: CASSSARARFF.

V usage is TRBV18 and J usage is TRBJ1-3; TRBD1 matches 7 bases. The ends lost 4 bases at V and 0 bases at J; junction bases unmatched: 9. Germline V lookup: CDR1 KGHSH, CDR2 LQKENI. The CDR3 is 17 residues long. The CDR3 nucleotides read TGTGCCAGCTCACGGGAGGGGGCTCGATCCTCTGGAAACACCATATATTTT. Its translation is CASSREGARSSGNTIYF.

This chain connects TRBV4-1 to TRBJ2-7; 10 bases match TRBD1. Germline values: CDR1 MGHRA, CDR2 YSYEKL. Losses at the gene ends were 4 bases for V and 6 bases for J; bases not matched to a gene: 6. This CDR3 spans 14 amino acids. The CDR3 DNA is TGCGCCAGCAGCCCGGGACAGGGGTACCGCGAGCAGTACTTC. This sequence encodes CASSPGQGYREQYF.

This clone was picked up one time. This chain links TRBV10-3 with TRBJ2-3; TRBD2 matches at 10 bases. Germline CDR1 is ENHRY and CDR2 is SYGVKD. The CDR3 runs to 13 residues. The V gene end was trimmed by 8 bases and the J gene end by 9 bases; junction bases not matched to a gene: 8. The DNA of the CDR3 is TGTGCCATCTCAGAGGCTAGCGGGGGCACGCAGTATTTT. Protein sequence: CAISEASGGTQYF.

The chain recombines TRBV5-1 with TRBJ2-3, with 8 bases identical to TRBD2. Germline values: CDR1 SGHRS, CDR2 YFSETQ. The length of the CDR3 is 14 residues. The J segment lost 4 bases and the V segment lost 4 bases, leaving 5 bases of the junction unmatched. The CDR3 DNA is TGCGCCAGCAGCCTCCAGACTAGCGCAGATACGCAGTATTTT. This encodes CASSLQTSADTQYF.

The V and J genes are TRBV20-1 and TRBJ2-3; unclear D gene. This CDR3 is built from 11 residues. Trimming removed 3 bases at V and 8 bases at J, with 9 bases between. The germline V gene has CDR1 DFQATT and CDR2 SNEGSKA (reference sequence). CDR3 sequence: CSASISGTQYF. The DNA of the CDR3 is TGCAGTGCTAGTATCAGTGGTACGCAGTATTTT.